The T cell receptor (beta chain) under discussion was sequenced for a study of immune evolution from preneoplasia to lung adenocarcinoma. Repertoires were generated with immunoSEQ multiplex PCR, while TCRdb's copy carries only in-frame clones and drops some. This sample yields around 6,000 clones, of which about 79% are seen a single time; 6% to 9% belongs to the top ten. Whole-study results and caveats: Normal lung had the highest top T cell clone frequencies.

Note on this clone: What it binds is not known.

Germline trimming cut 6 bases from V and 5 bases from J; bases unmatched to any gene: 7. Germline values: CDR1 MDHEN, CDR2 SYDVKM. The CDR3 is made up of 14 amino acids. Patients had resection in Japan or China between about 2014 and 2017. H&E slides confirmed each diagnosis, reviewed by two pathologists independently. Premalignant or tumor cells were enriched by macro-dissection after pathologic assessment. What was sequenced was FFPE minimally invasive lung adenocarcinoma tissue. This chain uses TRBV28 with TRBJ2-1; 7 positions match TRBD1. This sequence was found in a person aged 55-80 years with lung adenocarcinoma. This CDR3 is CASSDREHHNEQFF. Here the CDR3 DNA reads TGTGCCAGCAGCGACAGGGAACATCACAATGAGCAGTTCTTC.